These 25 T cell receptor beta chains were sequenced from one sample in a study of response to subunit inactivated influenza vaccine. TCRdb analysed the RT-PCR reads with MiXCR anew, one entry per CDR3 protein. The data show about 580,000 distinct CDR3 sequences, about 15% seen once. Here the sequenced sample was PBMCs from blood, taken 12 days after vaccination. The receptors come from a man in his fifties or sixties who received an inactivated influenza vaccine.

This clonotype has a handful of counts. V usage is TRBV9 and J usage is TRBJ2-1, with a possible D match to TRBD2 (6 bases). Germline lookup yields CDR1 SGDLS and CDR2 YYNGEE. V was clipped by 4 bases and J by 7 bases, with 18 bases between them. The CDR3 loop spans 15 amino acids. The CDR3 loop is CASSKTGGPLNEQFF. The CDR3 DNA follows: TGTGCCAGCAGCAAAACTGGAGGGCCTTTGAATGAGCAGTTCTTC.

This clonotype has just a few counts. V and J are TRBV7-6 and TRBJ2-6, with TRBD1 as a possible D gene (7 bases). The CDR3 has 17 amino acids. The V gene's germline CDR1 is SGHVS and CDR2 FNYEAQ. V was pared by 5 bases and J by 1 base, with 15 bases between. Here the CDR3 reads CASSGGTDASGANVLTF. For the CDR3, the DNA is TGTGCCAGCAGCGGGGGGACAGATGCTTCTGGGGCCAACGTCCTGACTTTC.

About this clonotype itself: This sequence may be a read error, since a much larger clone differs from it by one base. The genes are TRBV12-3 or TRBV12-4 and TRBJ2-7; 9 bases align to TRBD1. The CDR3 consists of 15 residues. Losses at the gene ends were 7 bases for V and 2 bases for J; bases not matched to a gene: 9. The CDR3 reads CASNYTGTGTYEQYF. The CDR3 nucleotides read TGTGCCAGCAATTACACCGGGACAGGGACCTACGAGCAGTACTTC.

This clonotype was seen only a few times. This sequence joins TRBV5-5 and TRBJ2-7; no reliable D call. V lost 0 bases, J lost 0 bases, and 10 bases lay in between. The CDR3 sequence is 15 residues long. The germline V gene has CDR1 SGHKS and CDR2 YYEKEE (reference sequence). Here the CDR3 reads CASSLAADISYEQYF. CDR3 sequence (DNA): TGTGCCAGCAGCTTGGCGGCAGATATCTCCTACGAGCAGTACTTC.

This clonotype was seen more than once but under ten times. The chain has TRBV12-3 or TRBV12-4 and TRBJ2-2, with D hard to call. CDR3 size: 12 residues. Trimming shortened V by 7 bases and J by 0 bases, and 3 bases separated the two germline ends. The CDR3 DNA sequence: TGTGCCAGCACCACGAACACCGGGGAGCTGTTTTTT. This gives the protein CASTTNTGELFF.

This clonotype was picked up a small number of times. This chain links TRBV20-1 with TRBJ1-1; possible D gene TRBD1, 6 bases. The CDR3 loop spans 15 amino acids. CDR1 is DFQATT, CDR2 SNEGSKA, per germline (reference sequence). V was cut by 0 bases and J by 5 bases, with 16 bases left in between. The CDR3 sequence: CSARDLRGRITEAFF. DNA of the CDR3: TGCAGTGCTAGAGATCTCCGGGGGCGTATAACTGAAGCTTTCTTT.

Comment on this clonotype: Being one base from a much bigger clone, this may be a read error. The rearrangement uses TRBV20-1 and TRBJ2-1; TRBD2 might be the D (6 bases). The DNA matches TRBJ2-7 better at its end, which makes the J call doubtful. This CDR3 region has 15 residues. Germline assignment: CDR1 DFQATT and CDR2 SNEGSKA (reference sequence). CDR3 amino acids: CSALVADSSYNEQYF. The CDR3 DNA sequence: TGCAGTGCGTTAGTAGCGGATAGCTCCTACAATGAGCAGTACTTC.

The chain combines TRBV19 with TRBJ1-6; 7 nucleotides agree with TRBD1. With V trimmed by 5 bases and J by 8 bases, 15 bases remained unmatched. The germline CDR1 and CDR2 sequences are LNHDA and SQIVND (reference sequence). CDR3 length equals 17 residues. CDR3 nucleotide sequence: TGTGCCAGTAGTGTTGATGCGAGGGGGCCTAGCGATTCACCCCTCCACTTT. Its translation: CASSVDARGPSDSPLHF.

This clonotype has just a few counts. The CDR3 region is CATSRVVRQGYLAYNEQFF. The CDR3 DNA is TGTGCCACCAGCAGAGTCGTAAGACAGGGGTACCTCGCCTACAATGAGCAGTTCTTC. The rearrangement joins TRBV15 to TRBJ2-1; 8 nucleotides match TRBD1. CDR3 length: 19 amino acids. The germline gives CDR1 LNHNV, CDR2 YYDKDF (reference sequence). V lost 1 base and J lost 2; bases outside the gene matches: 13.

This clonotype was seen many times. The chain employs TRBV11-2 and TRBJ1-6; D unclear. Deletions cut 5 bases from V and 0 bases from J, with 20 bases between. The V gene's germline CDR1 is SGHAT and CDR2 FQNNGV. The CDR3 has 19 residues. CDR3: CASSPRGWGSSSYNSPLHF. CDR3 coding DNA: TGTGCCAGCAGCCCCCGTGGGTGGGGTTCGAGCTCCTATAATTCACCCCTCCACTTT.

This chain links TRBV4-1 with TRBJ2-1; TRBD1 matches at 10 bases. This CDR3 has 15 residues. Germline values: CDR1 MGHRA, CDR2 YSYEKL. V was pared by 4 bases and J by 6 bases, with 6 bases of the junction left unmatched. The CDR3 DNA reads TGCGCCAGCAGCCGACAGGGGGCGTCTGGCAATGAGCAGTTCTTC. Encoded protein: CASSRQGASGNEQFF.

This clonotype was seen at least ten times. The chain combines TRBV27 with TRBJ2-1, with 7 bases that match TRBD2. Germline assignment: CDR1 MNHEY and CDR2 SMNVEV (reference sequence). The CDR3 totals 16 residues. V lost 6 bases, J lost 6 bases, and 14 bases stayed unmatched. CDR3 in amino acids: CASRGDGRGWFNEQFF. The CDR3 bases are TGTGCCAGCAGGGGGGATGGGAGGGGTTGGTTCAATGAGCAGTTCTTC.

The CDR3 here is CASSPSPGTGEWYEQYF. In DNA form, the CDR3 reads TGTGCCAGCAGTCCGTCACCCGGGACAGGGGAGTGGTACGAGCAGTACTTC. The chain links TRBV12-3 or TRBV12-4 to TRBJ2-7; 10 positions match TRBD1. After removal of 5 bases from V and 4 bases from J, the junction contained 14 bases not matched to a gene. This CDR3 contains 17 residues.

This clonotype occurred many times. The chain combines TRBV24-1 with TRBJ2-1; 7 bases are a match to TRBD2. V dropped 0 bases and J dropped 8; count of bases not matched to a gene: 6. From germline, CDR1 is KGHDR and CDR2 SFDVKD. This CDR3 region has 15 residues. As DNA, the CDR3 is TGTGCCACCAGTGATTTGGGGGGGGTAGCAGATGAGCAGTTCTTC. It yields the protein CATSDLGGVADEQFF.

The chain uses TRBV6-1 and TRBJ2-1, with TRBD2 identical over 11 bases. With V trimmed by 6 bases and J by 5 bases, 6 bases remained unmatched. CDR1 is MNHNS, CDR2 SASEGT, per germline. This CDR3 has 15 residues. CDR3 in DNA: TGTGCCAGCAGGAGAGCTAGCGGGGGGAACAATGAGCAGTTCTTC. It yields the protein CASRRASGGNNEQFF.

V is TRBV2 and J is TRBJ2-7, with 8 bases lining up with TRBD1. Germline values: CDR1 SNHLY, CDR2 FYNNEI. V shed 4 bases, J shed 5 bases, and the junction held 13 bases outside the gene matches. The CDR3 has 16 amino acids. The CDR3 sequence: CASSVVWTGRLDEQYF. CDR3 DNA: TGTGCCAGCAGTGTCGTGTGGACAGGGCGTCTTGACGAGCAGTACTTC.

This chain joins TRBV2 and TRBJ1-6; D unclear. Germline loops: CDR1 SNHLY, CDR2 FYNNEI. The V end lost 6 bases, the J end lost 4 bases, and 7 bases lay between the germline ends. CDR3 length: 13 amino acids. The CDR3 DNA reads TGTGCCAGCAGGCCCACGTATAATTCACCCCTCCACTTT. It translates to CASRPTYNSPLHF. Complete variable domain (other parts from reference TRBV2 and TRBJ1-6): EPEVTQTPSHQVTQMGQEVILRCVPISNHLYFYWYRQILGQKVEFLVSFYNNEISEKSEIFDDQFSVERPDGSNFTLKIRSTKLEDSAMYFCASRPTYNSPLHFGNGTRLTVT.

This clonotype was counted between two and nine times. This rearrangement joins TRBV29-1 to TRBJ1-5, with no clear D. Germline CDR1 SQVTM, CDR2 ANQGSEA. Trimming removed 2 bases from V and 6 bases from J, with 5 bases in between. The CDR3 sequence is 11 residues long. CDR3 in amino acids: CSVERGQPQHF. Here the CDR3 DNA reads TGCAGCGTTGAACGGGGTCAGCCCCAGCATTTT.

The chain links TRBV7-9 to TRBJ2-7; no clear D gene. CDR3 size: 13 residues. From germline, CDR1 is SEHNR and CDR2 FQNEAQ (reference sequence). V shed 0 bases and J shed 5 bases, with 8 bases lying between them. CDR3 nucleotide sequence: TGTGCCAGCAGCTTAGCGTTAGTCGACGAGCAGTACTTC. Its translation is CASSLALVDEQYF.

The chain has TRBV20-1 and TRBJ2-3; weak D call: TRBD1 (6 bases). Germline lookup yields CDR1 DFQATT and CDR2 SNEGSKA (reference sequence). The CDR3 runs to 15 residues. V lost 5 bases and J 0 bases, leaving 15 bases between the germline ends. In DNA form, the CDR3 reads TGCAGTGCTCCAAGTAGGGGGTCTAGCACAGATACGCAGTATTTT. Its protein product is CSAPSRGSSTDTQYF.

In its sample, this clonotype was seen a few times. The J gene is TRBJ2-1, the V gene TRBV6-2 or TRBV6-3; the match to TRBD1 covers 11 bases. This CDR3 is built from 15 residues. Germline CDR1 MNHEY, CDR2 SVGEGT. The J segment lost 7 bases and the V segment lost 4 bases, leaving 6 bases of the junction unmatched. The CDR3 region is CASSLGQGGLNEQFF. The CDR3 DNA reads TGTGCCAGCAGTTTGGGACAGGGGGGTTTGAATGAGCAGTTCTTC.

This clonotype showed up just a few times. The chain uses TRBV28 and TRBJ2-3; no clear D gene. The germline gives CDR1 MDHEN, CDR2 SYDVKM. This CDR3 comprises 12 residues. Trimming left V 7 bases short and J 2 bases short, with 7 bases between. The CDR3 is CASTPDTDTQYF. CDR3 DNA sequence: TGTGCCAGCACACCTGACACAGATACGCAGTATTTT. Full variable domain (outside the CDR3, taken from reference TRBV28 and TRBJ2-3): DVKVTQSSRYLVKRTGEKVFLECVQDMDHENMFWYRQDPGLGLRLIYFSYDVKMKEKGDIPEGYSVSREKKERFSLILESASTNQTSMYLCASTPDTDTQYFGPGTRLTVL.

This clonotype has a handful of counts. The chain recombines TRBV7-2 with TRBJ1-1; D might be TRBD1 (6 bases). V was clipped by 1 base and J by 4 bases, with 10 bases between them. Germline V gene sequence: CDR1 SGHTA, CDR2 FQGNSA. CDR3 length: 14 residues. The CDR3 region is CASSLDYRVTEAFF. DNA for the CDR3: TGTGCCAGCAGCTTAGATTACAGGGTCACTGAAGCTTTCTTT.

The CDR3 DNA is TGTGCCAGCAGTTATATGGGGGTGATGGGCTACAATGAGCAGTTCTTC. Encoded protein: CASSYMGVMGYNEQFF. J is TRBJ2-1 and V is TRBV6-2 or TRBV6-3; D possibly matches TRBD1 or TRBD2 (5 bases each). V dropped 3 bases and J dropped 3 bases, with 15 bases sitting between them. CDR3 length: 16 amino acids. The germline V gene has CDR1 MNHEY and CDR2 SVGEGT.

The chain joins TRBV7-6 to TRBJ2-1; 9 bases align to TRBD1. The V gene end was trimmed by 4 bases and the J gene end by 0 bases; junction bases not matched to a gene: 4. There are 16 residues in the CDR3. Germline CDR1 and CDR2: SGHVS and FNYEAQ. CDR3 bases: TGTGCCAGCAGCTCCGGGACAGGGACCTCCTACAATGAGCAGTTCTTC. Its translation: CASSSGTGTSYNEQFF.